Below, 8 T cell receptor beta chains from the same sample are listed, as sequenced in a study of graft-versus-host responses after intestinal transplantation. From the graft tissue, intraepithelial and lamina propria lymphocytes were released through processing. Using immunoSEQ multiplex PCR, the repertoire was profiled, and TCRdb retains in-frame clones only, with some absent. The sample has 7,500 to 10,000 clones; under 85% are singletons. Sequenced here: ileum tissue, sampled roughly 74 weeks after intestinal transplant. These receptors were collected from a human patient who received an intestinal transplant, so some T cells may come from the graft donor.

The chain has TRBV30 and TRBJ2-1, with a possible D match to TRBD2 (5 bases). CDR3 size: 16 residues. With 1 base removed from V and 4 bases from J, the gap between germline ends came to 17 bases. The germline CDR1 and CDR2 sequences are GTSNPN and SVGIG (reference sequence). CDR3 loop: CAWSALLTTGYNEQFF. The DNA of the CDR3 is TGTGCCTGGAGTGCCCTCCTGACTACGGGGTACAATGAGCAGTTCTTC.

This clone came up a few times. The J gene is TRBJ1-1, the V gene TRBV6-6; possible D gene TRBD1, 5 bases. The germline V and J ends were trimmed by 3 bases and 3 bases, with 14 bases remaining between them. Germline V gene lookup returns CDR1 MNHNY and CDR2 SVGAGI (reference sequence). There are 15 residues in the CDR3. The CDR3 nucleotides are TGTGCCAGCAGTTATCCCAGGGCGCTGGACACTGAAGCTTTCTTT. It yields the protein CASSYPRALDTEAFF.

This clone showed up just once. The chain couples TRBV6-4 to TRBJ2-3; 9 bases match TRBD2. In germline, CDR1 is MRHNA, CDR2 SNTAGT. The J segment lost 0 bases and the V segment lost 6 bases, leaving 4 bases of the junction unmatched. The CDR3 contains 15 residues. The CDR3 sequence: CASSPTSGSTDTQYF. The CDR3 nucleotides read TGTGCCAGCAGCCCGACTAGCGGCAGCACAGATACGCAGTATTTT.

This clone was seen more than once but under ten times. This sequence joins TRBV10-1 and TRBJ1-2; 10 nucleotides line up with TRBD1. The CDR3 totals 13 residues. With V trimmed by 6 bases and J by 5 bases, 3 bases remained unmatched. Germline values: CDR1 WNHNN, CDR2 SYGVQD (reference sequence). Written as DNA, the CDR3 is TGCGCCAGCAGCTCGGGACAGGGGTATGGCTACACCTTC. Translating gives CASSSGQGYGYTF.

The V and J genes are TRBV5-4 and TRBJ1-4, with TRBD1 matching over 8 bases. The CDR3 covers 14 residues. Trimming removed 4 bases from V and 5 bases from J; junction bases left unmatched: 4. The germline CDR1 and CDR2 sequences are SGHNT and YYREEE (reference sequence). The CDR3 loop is CASSRGQANEKLFF. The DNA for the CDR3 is TGTGCCAGCAGCCGGGGACAGGCCAATGAAAAACTGTTTTTT. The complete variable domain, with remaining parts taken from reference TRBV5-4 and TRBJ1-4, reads ETGVTQSPTHLIKTRGQQVTLRCSSQSGHNTVSWYQQALGQGPQFIFQYYREEENGRGNFPPRFSGLQFPNYSSELNVNALELDDSALYLCASSRGQANEKLFFGSGTQLSVL.

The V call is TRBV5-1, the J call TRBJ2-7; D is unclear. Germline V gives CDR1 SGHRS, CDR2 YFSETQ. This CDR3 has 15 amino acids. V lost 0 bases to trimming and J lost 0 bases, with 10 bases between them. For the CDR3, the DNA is TGCGCCAGCAGCTTGGTTTCGGGTCCCTCCTACGAGCAGTACTTC. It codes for CASSLVSGPSYEQYF.

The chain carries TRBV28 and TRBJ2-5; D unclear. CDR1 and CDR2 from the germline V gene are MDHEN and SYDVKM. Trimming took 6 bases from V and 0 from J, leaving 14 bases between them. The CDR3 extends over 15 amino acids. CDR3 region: CASRSLSGYQETQYF. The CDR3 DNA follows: TGTGCCAGCAGATCCCTCTCCGGTTACCAAGAGACCCAGTACTTC.

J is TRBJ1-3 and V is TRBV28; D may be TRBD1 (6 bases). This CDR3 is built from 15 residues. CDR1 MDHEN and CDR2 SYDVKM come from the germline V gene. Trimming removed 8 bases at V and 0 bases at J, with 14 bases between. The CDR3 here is CASHGWGLSGNTIYF. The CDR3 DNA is TGTGCCAGCCACGGGTGGGGGCTCTCTGGAAACACCATATATTTT.